Shown below are 9 T cell receptor beta chains from a single sample sequenced in a study of control samples from healthy donors and cancer patients. Libraries were prepared by immunoSEQ multiplex PCR; TCRdb keeps only in-frame clonotypes and omits some of them. The sample contains under 75,000 clones, 70% to 90% of which appear only once. Material for sequencing was blood. The receptors were sampled from a middle-aged man in good health.

The CDR3 DNA reads TGTGCCAGCAGCCAAGGCTCCTGGACGGAAGGCGAGCAGTACTTC. Translation gives CASSQGSWTEGEQYF. This chain links TRBV4-2 with TRBJ2-7, with no clear D. CDR3 size: 15 residues. V was trimmed by 1 base and J by 6 bases, leaving 16 bases between them. Germline CDR1 LGHNA, CDR2 YNFKEQ.

This clone was counted a single time. The CDR3 DNA is TGTGCCAGCCGCAATCCGAACACTGAAGCTTTCTTT. Protein product: CASRNPNTEAFF. J is TRBJ1-1 and V is TRBV6-5; D is uncertain. Trimming stripped 8 bases from V and 1 base from J, with 8 bases between. CDR1 and CDR2 from the germline V gene are MNHEY and SVGAGI. The CDR3 totals 12 residues.

CDR3 sequence: CASSQRAGYGYTF. CDR3 DNA sequence: TGTGCCAGCAGCCAGAGGGCGGGCTATGGCTACACCTTC. The chain recombines TRBV11-2 with TRBJ1-2; D call uncertain. This CDR3 is 13 amino acids long. Germline V lookup: CDR1 SGHAT, CDR2 FQNNGV. V was cut by 5 bases and J by 4 bases, with 11 bases left in between.

This chain joins TRBV19 and TRBJ2-2; 7 bases are shared with TRBD2. There are 15 residues in the CDR3. After removal of 1 base from V and 5 bases from J, the junction contained 4 bases not matched to a gene. Germline assignment: CDR1 LNHDA and CDR2 SQIVND (reference sequence). The CDR3 reads CASSIGGGRTGELFF. As DNA, the CDR3 is TGTGCCAGTAGTATAGGGGGAGGGCGGACCGGGGAGCTGTTTTTT. Based on the CDR3 plus reference TRBV19 and TRBJ2-2, the full variable domain is DGGITQSPKYLFRKEGQNVTLSCEQNLNHDAMYWYRQDPGQGLRLIYYSQIVNDFQKGDIAEGYSVSREKKESFPLTVTSAQKNPTAFYLCASSIGGGRTGELFFGEGSRLTVL.

This clone was found once. In nucleotides, the CDR3 is TGTGCCAGCAGCCCACCCAGGGGGGATGGCTACACCTTC. Amino acid sequence: CASSPPRGDGYTF. This sequence joins TRBV5-6 and TRBJ1-2; 7 bases are shared with TRBD1. V shed 4 bases and J 6 bases; nucleotides not matched to a gene: 6. The germline V gene has CDR1 SGHDT and CDR2 YYEEEE. This CDR3 spans 13 amino acids.

The V and J genes are TRBV7-2 and TRBJ2-7, with D hard to call. CDR1 and CDR2 from the germline V gene are SGHTA and FQGNSA. The CDR3 has 12 residues. V was trimmed by 5 bases and J by 7 bases, leaving 12 bases between them. This chain's CDR3 is CASSHLKGEQYF. The CDR3 region has the DNA TGTGCCAGCAGCCACCTGAAGGGAGAGCAGTACTTC.

This chain joins TRBV7-9 and TRBJ2-1, with D possibly matching TRBD2 (5 bases). V lost 3 bases and J lost 10, with 16 bases in between. The V gene's germline CDR1 is SEHNR and CDR2 FQNEAQ (reference sequence). This CDR3 is 14 amino acids long. CDR3 DNA sequence: TGTGCCAGCAGCTTGGGCCGTTGGGAGTGGGAGCAGTTCTTC. Amino acid sequence: CASSLGRWEWEQFF.

The chain joins TRBV5-1 to TRBJ2-7; TRBD1 aligns across 8 bases. Unmatched junction bases numbered 7, after V lost 1 base and J lost 7 bases. CDR1 is SGHRS and CDR2 is YFSETQ in the germline V gene. The CDR3 runs 14 residues. The CDR3 region is CASSLRQGLWEQYF. The CDR3 nucleotides are TGCGCCAGCAGCTTGAGACAGGGGTTGTGGGAGCAGTACTTC.

The J gene is TRBJ1-6, the V gene TRBV25-1; D ambiguous. V was trimmed by 3 bases and J by 6 bases, leaving 12 bases between them. The germline V gene has CDR1 MGHDK and CDR2 SYGVNS. The CDR3 loop spans 15 amino acids. The CDR3 sequence: CASSDLGRGNSPLHF. As DNA, the CDR3 is TGTGCCAGCAGTGATCTGGGCCGGGGTAATTCACCCCTCCACTTT.